This record looks at one T cell receptor (beta chain) sequence and its context. This sample was taken from a study of blood T cell repertoires in COVID-19. The V gene lost 6 bases and the J gene lost 12 bases, with 23 bases spanning the gap. Germline V gene lookup returns CDR1 MNHEY and CDR2 SVGAGI. This CDR3 is 14 amino acids long. Generated by immunoSEQ multiplex PCR, the TCRdb table keeps only in-frame clones and is missing some. The repertoire holds approximately 220,000 clones, with more than 80% as singletons. Clinical history reported by participants formed the basis on which cohorts were assigned.

The rearrangement joins TRBV6-5 to TRBJ1-2, with TRBD1 as a possible D gene (6 bases). The sample was PBMCs or T cells enriched from blood (not recorded which). The receptor was isolated from a woman aged 40-49 years with acute COVID-19. The CDR3 coding sequence is TGTGCCAGCAGCGAGTACCGGGACATAGGCGCCCACACCTTC. It specifies CASSEYRDIGAHTF.